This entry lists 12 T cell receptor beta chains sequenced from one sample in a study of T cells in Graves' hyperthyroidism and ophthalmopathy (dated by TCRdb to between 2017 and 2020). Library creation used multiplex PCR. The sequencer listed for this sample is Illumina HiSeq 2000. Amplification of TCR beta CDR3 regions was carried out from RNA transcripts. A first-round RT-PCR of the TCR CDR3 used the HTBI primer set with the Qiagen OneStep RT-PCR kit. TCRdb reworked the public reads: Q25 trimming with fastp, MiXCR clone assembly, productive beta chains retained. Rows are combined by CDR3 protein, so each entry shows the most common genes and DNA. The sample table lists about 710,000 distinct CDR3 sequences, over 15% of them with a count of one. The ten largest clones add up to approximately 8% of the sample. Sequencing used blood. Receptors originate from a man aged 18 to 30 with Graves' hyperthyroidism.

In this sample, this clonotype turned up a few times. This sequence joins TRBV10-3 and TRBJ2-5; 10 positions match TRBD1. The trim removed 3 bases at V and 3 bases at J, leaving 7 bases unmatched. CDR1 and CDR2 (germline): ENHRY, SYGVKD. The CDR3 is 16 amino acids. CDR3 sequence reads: CAISDSRQGAKETQYF. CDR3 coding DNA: TGTGCCATCAGTGATTCCAGACAGGGGGCAAAAGAGACCCAGTACTTC.

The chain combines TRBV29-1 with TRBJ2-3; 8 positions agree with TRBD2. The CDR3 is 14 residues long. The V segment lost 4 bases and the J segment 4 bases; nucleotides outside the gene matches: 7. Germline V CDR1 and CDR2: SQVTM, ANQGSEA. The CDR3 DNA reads TGCAGCGTTGTGGGGACTAGGAGCGCAGATACGCAGTATTTT. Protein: CSVVGTRSADTQYF.

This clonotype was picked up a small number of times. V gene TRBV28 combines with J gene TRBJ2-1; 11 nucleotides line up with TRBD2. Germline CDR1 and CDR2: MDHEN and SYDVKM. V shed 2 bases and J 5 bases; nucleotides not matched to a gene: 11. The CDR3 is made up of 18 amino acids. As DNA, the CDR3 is TGTGCCAGCAGTTTAGGGTCTTTAGGGACTAGCGGAAACAATGAGCAGTTCTTC. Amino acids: CASSLGSLGTSGNNEQFF. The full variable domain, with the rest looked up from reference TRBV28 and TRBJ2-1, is DVKVTQSSRYLVKRTGEKVFLECVQDMDHENMFWYRQDPGLGLRLIYFSYDVKMKEKGDIPEGYSVSREKKERFSLILESASTNQTSMYLCASSLGSLGTSGNNEQFFGPGTRLTVL.

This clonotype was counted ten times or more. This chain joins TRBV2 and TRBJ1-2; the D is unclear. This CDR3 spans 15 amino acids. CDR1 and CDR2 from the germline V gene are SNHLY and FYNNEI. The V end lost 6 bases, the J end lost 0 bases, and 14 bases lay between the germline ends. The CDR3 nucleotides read TGTGCCAGCAGCGACTGGACGCAGGCTAACTATGGCTACACCTTC. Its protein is CASSDWTQANYGYTF.

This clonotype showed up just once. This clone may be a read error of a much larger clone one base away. Here the CDR3 DNA reads TGTGCCAGCAGTTACCGCACGGGACTACAAGAGCCCCAGTACTTC. Translation gives CASSYRTGLQEPQYF. The chain links TRBV6-5 to TRBJ2-5; TRBD2 matches at 7 bases. The CDR3 has 15 amino acids. Looked up from germline, CDR1 is MNHEY and CDR2 is SVGAGI.

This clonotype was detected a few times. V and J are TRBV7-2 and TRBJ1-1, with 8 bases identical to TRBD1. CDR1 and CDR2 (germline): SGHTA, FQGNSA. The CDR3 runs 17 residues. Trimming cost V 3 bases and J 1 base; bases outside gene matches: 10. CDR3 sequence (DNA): TGTGCCAGCAGCTTGCCCCTGGGACAGGCAAGGAACACTGAAGCTTTCTTT. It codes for CASSLPLGQARNTEAFF.

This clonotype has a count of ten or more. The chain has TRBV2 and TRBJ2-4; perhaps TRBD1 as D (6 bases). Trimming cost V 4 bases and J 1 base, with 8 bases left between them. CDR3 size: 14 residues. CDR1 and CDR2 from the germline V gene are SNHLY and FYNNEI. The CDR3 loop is CASSAQGAKNIQYF. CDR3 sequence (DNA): TGTGCCAGCAGTGCTCAGGGGGCCAAAAACATTCAGTACTTC.

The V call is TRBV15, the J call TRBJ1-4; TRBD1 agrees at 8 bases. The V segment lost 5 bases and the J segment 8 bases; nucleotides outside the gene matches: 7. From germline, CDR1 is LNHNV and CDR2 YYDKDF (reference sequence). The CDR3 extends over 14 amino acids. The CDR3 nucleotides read TGTGCCACCAGCCTTGGACAGGGTTGGGAAAAACTGTTTTTT. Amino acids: CATSLGQGWEKLFF.

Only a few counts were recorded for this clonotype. CDR3 amino acids: CASSSEGQETQYF. CDR3 nucleotides: TGTGCCAGCAGCTCCGAAGGGCAGGAGACCCAGTACTTC. The chain has TRBV7-9 and TRBJ2-5; D is ambiguous. Germline values: CDR1 SEHNR, CDR2 FQNEAQ (reference sequence). V gave up 4 bases and J gave up 5 bases, with 11 bases separating them. The CDR3 sequence is 13 residues long.

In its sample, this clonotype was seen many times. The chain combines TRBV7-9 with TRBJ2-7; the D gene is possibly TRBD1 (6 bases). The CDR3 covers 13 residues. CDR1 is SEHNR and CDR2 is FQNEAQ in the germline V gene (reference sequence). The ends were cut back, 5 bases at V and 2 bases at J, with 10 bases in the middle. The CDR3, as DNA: TGTGCCAGCAGCCAGGACAGCCCCTACGAGCAGTACTTC. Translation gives CASSQDSPYEQYF.

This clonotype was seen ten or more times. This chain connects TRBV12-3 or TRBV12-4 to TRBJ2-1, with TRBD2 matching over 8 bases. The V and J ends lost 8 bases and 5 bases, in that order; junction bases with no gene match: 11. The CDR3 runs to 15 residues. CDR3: CASLPTSGGNNEQFF. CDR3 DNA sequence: TGTGCCAGCCTCCCCACCAGCGGGGGAAACAATGAGCAGTTCTTC.

DNA of the CDR3: TGTGCCAGCAGCTTAGGGACCTTGATAGCGGGGATTTACAATGAGCAGTTCTTC. It encodes CASSLGTLIAGIYNEQFF. V gene TRBV7-9 combines with J gene TRBJ2-1; 8 bases align to TRBD2. Unmatched junction bases numbered 12, after V lost 1 base and J lost 4 bases. The CDR3 extends over 18 amino acids. Germline CDR1 SEHNR, CDR2 FQNEAQ (reference sequence).